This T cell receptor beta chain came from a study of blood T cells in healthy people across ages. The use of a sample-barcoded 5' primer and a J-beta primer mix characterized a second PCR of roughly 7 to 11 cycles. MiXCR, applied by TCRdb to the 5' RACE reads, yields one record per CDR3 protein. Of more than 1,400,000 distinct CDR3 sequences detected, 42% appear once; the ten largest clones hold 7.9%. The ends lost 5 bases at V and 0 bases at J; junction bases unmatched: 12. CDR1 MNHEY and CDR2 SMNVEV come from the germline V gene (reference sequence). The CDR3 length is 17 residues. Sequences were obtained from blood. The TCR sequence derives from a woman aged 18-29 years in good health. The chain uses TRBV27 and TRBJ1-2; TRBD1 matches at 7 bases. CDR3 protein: CASSTRQGETTNYGYTF. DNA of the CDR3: TGTGCCAGCAGTACTCGACAGGGCGAGACTACTAACTATGGCTACACCTTC.